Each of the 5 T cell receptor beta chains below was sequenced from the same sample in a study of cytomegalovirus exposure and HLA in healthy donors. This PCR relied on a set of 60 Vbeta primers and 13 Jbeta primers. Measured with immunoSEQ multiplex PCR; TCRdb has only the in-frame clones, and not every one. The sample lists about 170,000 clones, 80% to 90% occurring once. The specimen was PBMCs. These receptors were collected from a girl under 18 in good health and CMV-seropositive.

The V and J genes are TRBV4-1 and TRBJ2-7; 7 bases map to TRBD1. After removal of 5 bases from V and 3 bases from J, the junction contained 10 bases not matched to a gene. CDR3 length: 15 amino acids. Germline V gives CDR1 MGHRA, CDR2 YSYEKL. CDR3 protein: CASSYSPGGVYEQYF. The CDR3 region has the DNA TGCGCCAGCAGCTATTCCCCAGGGGGAGTCTACGAGCAGTACTTC.

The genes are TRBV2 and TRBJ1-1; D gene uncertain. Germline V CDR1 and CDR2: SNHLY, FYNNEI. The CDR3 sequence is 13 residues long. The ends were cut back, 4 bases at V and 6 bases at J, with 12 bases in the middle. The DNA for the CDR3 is TGTGCCAGCAGTGTTCGTCCCGGGGCTGAAGCTTTCTTT. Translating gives CASSVRPGAEAFF. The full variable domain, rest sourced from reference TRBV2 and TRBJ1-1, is EPEVTQTPSHQVTQMGQEVILRCVPISNHLYFYWYRQILGQKVEFLVSFYNNEISEKSEIFDDQFSVERPDGSNFTLKIRSTKLEDSAMYFCASSVRPGAEAFFGQGTRLTVV.

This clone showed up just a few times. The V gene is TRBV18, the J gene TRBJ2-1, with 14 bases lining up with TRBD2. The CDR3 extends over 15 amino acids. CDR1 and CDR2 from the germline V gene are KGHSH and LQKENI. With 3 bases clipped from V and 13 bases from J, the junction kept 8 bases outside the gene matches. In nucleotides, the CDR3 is TGTGCCAGCTCACCGACTAGCGGGGGGGCCGAGTTCCAGTTCTTC. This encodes CASSPTSGGAEFQFF.

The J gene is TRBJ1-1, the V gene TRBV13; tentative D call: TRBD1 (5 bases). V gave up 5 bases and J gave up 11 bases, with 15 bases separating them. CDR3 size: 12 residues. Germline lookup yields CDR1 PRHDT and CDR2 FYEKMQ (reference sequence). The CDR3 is CASSVLQGEAFF. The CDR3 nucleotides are TGTGCCAGCAGCGTTTTGCAGGGCGAGGCTTTCTTT.

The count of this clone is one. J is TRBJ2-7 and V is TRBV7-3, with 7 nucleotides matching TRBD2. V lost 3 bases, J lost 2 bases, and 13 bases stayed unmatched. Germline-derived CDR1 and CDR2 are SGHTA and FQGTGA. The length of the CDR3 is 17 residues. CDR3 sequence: CASSLARGRTRPYEQYF. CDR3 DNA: TGTGCCAGCAGCTTGGCCCGTGGCAGGACTAGACCCTACGAGCAGTACTTC.